The 6 T cell receptor beta chains listed next were all sequenced from one sample in a study of breast tumors, draining lymph nodes, adjacent tissues. Breast cancer patients provided tissue from their axillary draining lymph nodes. TCRdb analysed the multiplex PCR reads with MiXCR anew, one entry per CDR3 protein. Of over 150,000 distinct CDR3 sequences listed, around a third were seen once; the top ten hold 4% to 5.5%. Input material: axillary lymph node tissue. The receptors stem from a female donor with breast cancer. Some clones in this sample may be carry-over from other donors' samples.

About this clonotype itself: This clone may be a read error of a much larger clone one base away. The genes are TRBV7-2 and TRBJ1-2, with 7 nucleotides matching TRBD1. This CDR3 comprises 15 residues. Germline lookup yields CDR1 SGHTA and CDR2 FQGNSA. This CDR3 reads CASSRNRGGGYGYPF. CDR3 nucleotides: TGTGCCAGCAGCCGCAACAGGGGCGGCGGCTATGGCTACCCCTTC.

This clonotype came up many times. The V call is TRBV6-6, the J call TRBJ1-2; no clear D. Trimming stripped 0 bases from V and 4 bases from J, with 9 bases between. Germline V CDR1 and CDR2: MNHNY, SVGAGI (reference sequence). The CDR3 covers 14 residues. The CDR3 DNA reads as TGTGCCAGCAGTTACTCGACAAGCAGCTATGGCTACACCTTC. Translating gives CASSYSTSSYGYTF.

This clonotype came up many times. Relative to the germline gene, one junction end is altered; a read error may explain this. V is TRBV7-7 and J is TRBJ2-5; no definite D call. The CDR3 runs to 13 residues. CDR1 and CDR2 from the germline V gene are SSHAT and FNYEAQ (reference sequence). CDR3 nucleotide sequence: TGTGCTAGCAGCTTAGGCGGACGGGAGACCCAGTACTTC. Translating gives CASSLGGRETQYF.

This clonotype was recorded many times. The chain recombines TRBV29-1 with TRBJ1-2; 12 bases agree with TRBD1. Germline CDR1 is SQVTM and CDR2 is ANQGSEA. This CDR3 is built from 16 residues. Trimming removed 7 bases from V and 6 bases from J; junction bases left unmatched: 15. CDR3 amino acids: CSATPGTGGVFHGYTF. Written as DNA, the CDR3 is TGCAGCGCTACGCCCGGGACAGGGGGCGTATTCCATGGCTACACCTTC.

This clonotype was observed many times. The chain joins TRBV20-1 to TRBJ2-1, with D perhaps being TRBD1 or TRBD2 (6 bases each). V lost 5 bases and J lost 1, with 12 bases in between. This CDR3 spans 14 amino acids. Germline loops: CDR1 DFQATT, CDR2 SNEGSKA (reference sequence). The DNA for the CDR3 is TGCAGTGCTCCGGAGGGGGGTTCCTACAATGAGCAGTTCTTC. Protein sequence: CSAPEGGSYNEQFF.

A remark on this clonotype: This could be a read error, since a much larger clone is one nucleotide away. The chain recombines TRBV6-5 with TRBJ2-1; D is uncertain. Between the trimmed V and J ends, which lost 2 bases and 7 bases, there was a span of 18 bases. This CDR3 has 16 amino acids. Germline CDR1 reads MNHEY; CDR2 reads SVGAGI. CDR3 sequence (DNA): TGTGCCAGCAGTTACAGAACGGGCCAAGAGCGTAATGAGCAGTTCTTC. Its translation: CASSYRTGQERNEQFF.